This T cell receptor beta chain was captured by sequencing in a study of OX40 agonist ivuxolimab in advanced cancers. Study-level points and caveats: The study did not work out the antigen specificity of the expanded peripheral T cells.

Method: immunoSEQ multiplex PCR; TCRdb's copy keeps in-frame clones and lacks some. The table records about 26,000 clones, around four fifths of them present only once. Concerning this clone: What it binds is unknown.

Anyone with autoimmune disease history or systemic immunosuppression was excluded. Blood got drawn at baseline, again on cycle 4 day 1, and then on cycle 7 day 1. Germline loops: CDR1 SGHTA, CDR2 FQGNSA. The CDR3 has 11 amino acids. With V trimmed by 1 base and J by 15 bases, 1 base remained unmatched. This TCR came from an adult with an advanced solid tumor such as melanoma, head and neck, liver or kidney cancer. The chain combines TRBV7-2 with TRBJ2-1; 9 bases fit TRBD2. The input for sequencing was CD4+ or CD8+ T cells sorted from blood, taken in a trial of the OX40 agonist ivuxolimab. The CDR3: CASSLGAGGFF. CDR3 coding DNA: TGTGCCAGCAGCTTAGGAGCGGGAGGGTTCTTC.